One sample yielded the 28 T cell receptor beta chains listed below, sequenced in a study of cytomegalovirus exposure and HLA in healthy donors. The PCR made use of 60 Vbeta and 13 Jbeta primers. TCRdb keeps only in-frame clones here, not all; method: immunoSEQ multiplex PCR. The sample contains about 83,000 clones, 70% to 80% of which appear only once. Sequences were obtained from PBMCs. The receptors were sampled from a man in his 60s in good health and CMV-seronegative.

This clone has a single count. The gene calls are TRBV10-3 and TRBJ1-1, with 8 nucleotides matching TRBD1. The V and J ends lost 6 bases and 0 bases, in that order; junction bases with no gene match: 0. Germline loops: CDR1 ENHRY, CDR2 SYGVKD. There are 13 residues in the CDR3. CDR3 protein: CAIRDRVNTEAFF. CDR3 bases: TGTGCCATCAGGGACAGGGTGAACACTGAAGCTTTCTTT.

The rearrangement joins TRBV19 to TRBJ2-2, with TRBD2 matching over 10 bases. In germline, CDR1 is LNHDA, CDR2 SQIVND (reference sequence). This CDR3 spans 16 amino acids. V was clipped by 7 bases and J by 5 bases; unmatched bases: 10. In nucleotides, the CDR3 is TGTGCCAGTAACAAGCGGGAGGGTCTAGGGACCGGGGAGCTGTTTTTT. The encoded protein is CASNKREGLGTGELFF.

The chain has TRBV27 and TRBJ2-7, with TRBD1 as a possible D gene (6 bases). The germline V gene has CDR1 MNHEY and CDR2 SMNVEV (reference sequence). The V and J ends lost 0 bases and 8 bases respectively, with 14 bases between them. The CDR3 runs 14 residues. DNA of the CDR3: TGTGCCAGCAGTTTATCACAGGGACCTACGAAGCAGTACTTC. Amino acid sequence: CASSLSQGPTKQYF.

The genes are TRBV6-5 and TRBJ2-2; D is undetermined. Between the trimmed V and J ends, which lost 6 bases and 6 bases, there was a span of 14 bases. The CDR3 extends over 14 amino acids. Germline assignment: CDR1 MNHEY and CDR2 SVGAGI. CDR3 DNA: TGTGCCAGCAGACCCTCAGGAAATGCCGGGGAGCTGTTTTTT. This translates into CASRPSGNAGELFF.

The rearrangement links TRBV6-5 to TRBJ2-1; 7 nucleotides agree with TRBD2. Germline-derived CDR1 and CDR2 are MNHEY and SVGAGI. The CDR3 has 14 amino acids. V lost 4 bases to trimming and J lost 10 bases; unmatched junction nucleotides: 10. CDR3 in amino acids: CASSSGLPAGEQFF. CDR3 coding DNA: TGTGCCAGCAGTTCCGGTCTTCCAGCGGGGGAGCAGTTCTTC.

V and J are TRBV11-2 and TRBJ1-1; D is uncertain. V shed 1 base and J shed 5 bases, with 5 bases lying between them. The CDR3 sequence is 12 residues long. The germline V gene encodes CDR1 SGHAT and CDR2 FQNNGV. The CDR3 DNA reads TGTGCCAGCAGCTTAGCGTCGACTGAAGCTTTCTTT. It translates to CASSLASTEAFF. The full variable domain, with the rest looked up from reference TRBV11-2 and TRBJ1-1, is EAGVAQSPRYKIIEKRQSVAFWCNPISGHATLYWYQQILGQGPKLLIQFQNNGVVDDSQLPKDRFSAERLKGVDSTLKIQPAKLEDSAVYLCASSLASTEAFFGQGTRLTVV.

Only a few counts were recorded for this clone. The chain couples TRBV7-6 to TRBJ2-2; 8 nucleotides match TRBD1. CDR3 size: 17 residues. After removal of 1 base from V and 4 bases from J, the junction contained 8 bases not matched to a gene. Germline V gene lookup returns CDR1 SGHVS and CDR2 FNYEAQ. CDR3 coding DNA: TGTGCCAGCAGCTTAGTCACCTGGGACAGGATCACCGGGGAGCTGTTTTTT. Amino acids: CASSLVTWDRITGELFF.

This clone appeared a few times. This chain uses TRBV7-6 with TRBJ2-7, with D possibly TRBD1 on 6 matching bases. Trimming stripped 0 bases from V and 7 bases from J, with 10 bases between. The CDR3 is 13 amino acids. The V gene's germline CDR1 is SGHVS and CDR2 FNYEAQ. CDR3 protein: CASSLATRGEQYF. CDR3 coding DNA: TGTGCCAGCAGCTTAGCGACGAGGGGGGAGCAGTACTTC.

V and J are TRBV14 and TRBJ2-5; tentatively, D is TRBD1 (5 bases). In germline, CDR1 is SGHDN, CDR2 FVKESK. Between the trimmed V and J ends, which lost 3 bases and 5 bases, there was a span of 16 bases. The CDR3 is made up of 15 amino acids. The CDR3 is CASSQVTEQLETQYF. For the CDR3, the DNA is TGTGCCAGCAGCCAGGTGACAGAGCAGCTGGAGACCCAGTACTTC.

V gene TRBV25-1 combines with J gene TRBJ1-1; D is unresolved. CDR1 is MGHDK and CDR2 is SYGVNS in the germline V gene. V was shortened by 6 bases and J by 4 bases, with 12 bases between the two germline ends. The CDR3 runs to 13 residues. The CDR3 DNA reads as TGTGCCAGCAGCCCGACGCGGGGCACTGAAGCTTTCTTT. Translated: CASSPTRGTEAFF.

This clone occurred once. The V call is TRBV27, the J call TRBJ2-3, with 7 bases fitting TRBD1. Per the germline V gene, CDR1 is MNHEY and CDR2 is SMNVEV (reference sequence). Germline trimming cut 5 bases from V and 4 bases from J; bases unmatched to any gene: 9. The CDR3 runs 15 residues. This CDR3 reads CASSMTGPPADTQYF. CDR3 nucleotide sequence: TGTGCCAGCAGTATGACAGGGCCCCCCGCAGATACGCAGTATTTT.

The chain is built from TRBV6-6 and TRBJ2-7; TRBD1 might be the D (5 bases). V lost 2 bases and J lost 0, with 5 bases in between. The CDR3 runs 13 residues. Germline V gene sequence: CDR1 MNHNY, CDR2 SVGAGI (reference sequence). The CDR3 nucleotides read TGTGCCAGCAGTTACGGACACTCCTACGAGCAGTACTTC. This translates into CASSYGHSYEQYF.

This sequence joins TRBV10-3 and TRBJ2-1, with 10 bases identical to TRBD2. The germline CDR1 and CDR2 sequences are ENHRY and SYGVKD. The J segment lost 5 bases and the V segment lost 7 bases, leaving 5 bases of the junction unmatched. The CDR3 extends over 14 amino acids. The CDR3 here is CAINPGTSDNEQFF. The CDR3 nucleotides are TGTGCCATCAATCCCGGGACTAGCGACAATGAGCAGTTCTTC.

This clone was counted a few times. The chain uses TRBV15 and TRBJ1-5; the D is unclear. The CDR3 sequence is 15 residues long. Germline V gene sequence: CDR1 LNHNV, CDR2 YYDKDF (reference sequence). Trimming removed 0 bases from V and 4 bases from J, with 10 bases in between. This CDR3 is CATSRDSVTNQPQHF. CDR3 coding DNA: TGTGCCACCAGCAGAGATTCGGTAACTAATCAGCCCCAGCATTTT.

The gene calls are TRBV9 and TRBJ2-7, with 13 nucleotides matching TRBD2. Germline-derived CDR1 and CDR2 are SGDLS and YYNGEE. This CDR3 region has 15 residues. The V and J ends lost 4 bases and 4 bases, in that order; junction bases with no gene match: 5. CDR3 nucleotide sequence: TGTGCCAGCAGCCCGCGGACTAGCGGGGGTTACGAGCAGTACTTC. It encodes CASSPRTSGGYEQYF.

J is TRBJ1-5 and V is TRBV19; D remains unclear. Trimming left V 3 bases short and J 4 bases short, with 7 bases between. The length of the CDR3 is 13 residues. In germline, CDR1 is LNHDA, CDR2 SQIVND (reference sequence). The CDR3, as DNA: TGTGCCAGTAGTATCTATGAAAATCAGCCCCAGCATTTT. Translation gives CASSIYENQPQHF.

This chain uses TRBV28 with TRBJ2-7; 11 nucleotides line up with TRBD2. This CDR3 is built from 15 residues. Trimming at V came to 5 bases and at J to 4 bases, leaving 7 bases not matched to a gene. From germline, CDR1 is MDHEN and CDR2 SYDVKM. CDR3 sequence (DNA): TGTGCCAGCAGTACACCGGGACTAGCGGATTACGAGCAGTACTTC. Protein product: CASSTPGLADYEQYF.

The chain recombines TRBV7-2 with TRBJ2-3, with D tentatively TRBD2 (5 bases). CDR1 and CDR2 from the germline V gene are SGHTA and FQGNSA. The length of the CDR3 is 16 residues. V gave up 0 bases and J gave up 0 bases, with 10 bases separating them. CDR3 amino acids: CASSLAGVVSTDTQYF. The CDR3 DNA follows: TGTGCCAGCAGCTTAGCGGGAGTTGTGAGCACAGATACGCAGTATTTT.

Points on this clone: One junction end disagrees with the germline gene, perhaps due to a read error. The chain recombines TRBV29-1 with TRBJ1-5, with 9 bases lining up with TRBD1. Germline CDR1 reads SQVTM; CDR2 reads ANQGSEA. The CDR3 sequence is 13 residues long. The CDR3 sequence is CGVGQGFDQPQHF. The CDR3 DNA reads TGCGGCGTTGGACAGGGGTTTGATCAGCCCCAGCATTTT.

V and J are TRBV29-1 and TRBJ2-4; 10 nucleotides agree with TRBD1. In germline, CDR1 is SQVTM, CDR2 ANQGSEA. This CDR3 has 13 amino acids. V gave up 4 bases and J gave up 8 bases; unmatched junction bases: 5. CDR3 region: CSVAIGQGDIQYF. The CDR3 nucleotides read TGCAGCGTTGCGATCGGACAGGGGGACATTCAGTACTTC.

CDR3 sequence (DNA): TGCGCCAGCAGCTTGGTCCTAGCGGGGGAAGATGAGCAGTTCTTC. Amino acid sequence: CASSLVLAGEDEQFF. V usage is TRBV5-1 and J usage is TRBJ2-1; 10 nucleotides agree with TRBD2. Germline V CDR1 and CDR2: SGHRS, YFSETQ. The length of the CDR3 is 15 residues. With V trimmed by 0 bases and J by 8 bases, 5 bases remained unmatched.

This clone occurred once. The chain recombines TRBV14 with TRBJ2-5; 10 bases fit TRBD1. V lost 4 bases to trimming and J lost 5 bases; unmatched junction nucleotides: 4. Germline values: CDR1 SGHDN, CDR2 FVKESK. The CDR3 length is 14 residues. This CDR3 is CASSLRDRGETQYF. The CDR3 coding sequence is TGTGCCAGCAGCCTCCGGGACAGGGGTGAGACCCAGTACTTC.

This clone has only a few counts. The chain uses TRBV5-1 and TRBJ1-2, with 7 positions matching TRBD1. Germline CDR1 is SGHRS and CDR2 is YFSETQ. Trimming at V came to 4 bases and at J to 0 bases, leaving 3 bases not matched to a gene. CDR3 length: 14 amino acids. Here the CDR3 reads CASSPTGSNYGYTF. For the CDR3, the DNA is TGCGCCAGCAGCCCGACAGGGTCTAACTATGGCTACACCTTC.

The table lists this clone with a count of one. The chain couples TRBV12-5 to TRBJ2-3; D possibly corresponds to TRBD2 (6 bases). Germline CDR1 is LGHNT and CDR2 is FRNRAP. Trimming stripped 6 bases from V and 2 bases from J, with 18 bases between. The CDR3 covers 16 residues. The CDR3 nucleotides read TGTGCTAGTGGCCCCCCGGGGGTAGCCTACACAGATACGCAGTATTTT. Amino acid sequence: CASGPPGVAYTDTQYF.

The rearrangement joins TRBV6-1 to TRBJ1-5; TRBD1 aligns across 8 bases. Germline-derived CDR1 and CDR2 are MNHNS and SASEGT. The trim removed 10 bases at V and 9 bases at J, leaving 11 bases unmatched. This CDR3 is 13 amino acids long. The CDR3 DNA reads as TGTGCCAACCGGGACAGGAGTTCATCGCCCCAGCATTTT. It specifies CANRDRSSSPQHF.

The chain combines TRBV27 with TRBJ1-6, with a weak D call TRBD1 (5 bases). CDR1 is MNHEY and CDR2 is SMNVEV in the germline V gene (reference sequence). The CDR3 is 15 residues long. Trimming removed 7 bases from V and 5 bases from J, with 15 bases in between. This CDR3 reads CASTTVGLNNSPLHF. In DNA, the CDR3 is TGTGCCAGCACCACCGTGGGGCTCAATAATTCACCCCTCCACTTT.

The rearrangement uses TRBV28 and TRBJ2-1; no firm D call. Germline V lookup: CDR1 MDHEN, CDR2 SYDVKM. The CDR3 is 13 amino acids. Between the trimmed V and J ends, which lost 2 bases and 13 bases, there was a span of 15 bases. In DNA, the CDR3 is TGTGCCAGCAGTTTACTGGTAGATAGAATTCAGTTCTTC. Protein product: CASSLLVDRIQFF. Based on the CDR3 plus reference TRBV28 and TRBJ2-1, the full variable domain is DVKVTQSSRYLVKRTGEKVFLECVQDMDHENMFWYRQDPGLGLRLIYFSYDVKMKEKGDIPEGYSVSREKKERFSLILESASTNQTSMYLCASSLLVDRIQFFGPGTRLTVL.

The chain links TRBV19 to TRBJ2-2, with TRBD1 identical over 11 bases. Trimming took 6 bases from V and 6 from J; bases not matched to a gene: 9. The CDR3 is made up of 16 amino acids. Germline loops: CDR1 LNHDA, CDR2 SQIVND (reference sequence). DNA of the CDR3: TGTGCCAGTAGCCCGGACAGGGGGCACGGGTCCGGGGAGCTGTTTTTT. This sequence encodes CASSPDRGHGSGELFF.